A selection of T cell receptor beta chains follows, all from one sample in a study of shared clonotypes between healthy human individuals. Only in-frame clones appear in the TCRdb table, and some are missing; sequencing was by immunoSEQ multiplex PCR. The profile covers under 600,000 clones, with roughly 97% appearing a single time and approximately 0.057% taken by the ten largest. The sample consisted of naive CD4+ T cells sorted from blood. The receptors originated from a woman aged 30 to 39 in good health. CDR3s include the opening cysteine and the closing phenylalanine or tryptophan. D genes are given only for firm matches. Clone size appears in some rows only: once, few, many, or a class for an expanded clone.

d_call j_call v_call clone_size cdr3_nt cdr3_aa
NA TRBJ2-3 TRBV27 NA TGTGCCAGCTCCTCTCTCTCGGGGCCCACAGATACGCAGTATTTT CASSSLSGPTDTQYF
NA TRBJ1-5 TRBV27 once TGTGCCAGCAGTCTGAACCCCGGGAGCAATCAGCCCCAGCATTTT CASSLNPGSNQPQHF
NA TRBJ1-1 TRBV6-6 NA TGTGCCAGCACCAAGTATACCACGGGGGAAGCTTTCTTT CASTKYTTGEAFF
NA TRBJ1-2 TRBV19 NA TGTGCCAGTACCCGTCGTATGGACACCCTACAGGATGGCTACACCTTC CASTRRMDTLQDGYTF
TRBD1 TRBJ2-7 TRBV7-9 NA TGTGCCAGCAGCTTACAACAGGGGGGAGGGCAGTACTTC CASSLQQGGGQYF
NA TRBJ2-5 TRBV18 few TGTGCCAGCTCACCAGGCCCTCGGGAGAAGGAGACCCAGTACTTC CASSPGPREKETQYF
NA TRBJ2-3 TRBV7-9 NA TGTGCCAGCAGCTCTTGGGGGTTGGATGGCACAGATACGCAGTATTTT CASSSWGLDGTDTQYF
NA TRBJ1-1 TRBV6-4 NA TGTACCAGCAGTCTACTGGGTAGGGACACTGAAGCTTTCTTT CTSSLLGRDTEAFF
NA TRBJ1-5 TRBV30 NA TGTGCCTGGAGCTATGGACCTGGAGCTCAGCCCCAGCATTTT CAWSYGPGAQPQHF
NA TRBJ2-5 TRBV5-1 NA TGCGCCAGCAGCTCCGAGGGAGGGGGGCCGCAAGAGACCCAGTACTTC CASSSEGGGPQETQYF
NA TRBJ1-4 TRBV5-4 NA TGTGCCAGCAGCTCCAGTTCACAGGGAAATAATGAAAAACTGTTTTTT CASSSSSQGNNEKLFF
NA TRBJ1-1 TRBV6-1 NA TGTGCCAGCACCCTCGGGACAATCTCGGGAGCTTTCTTT CASTLGTISGAFF
NA TRBJ2-1 TRBV7-9 NA TGTGCCAGCAGCTCAAACCTTGGGAAACGGAGCACCTACAATGAGCAGTTCTTC CASSSNLGKRSTYNEQFF
NA TRBJ2-5 TRBV5-1 NA TGCGCCAGCAGCTCCTCAAGGACGGGCATTGAGGAGACCCAGTACTTC CASSSSRTGIEETQYF
NA TRBJ1-5 TRBV28 NA TGTGCCACCCGGCCCCCGTTGATCGCGCCCCAGCATTTT CATRPPLIAPQHF
NA TRBJ1-1 TRBV19 once TGTGCCAGTAGTACAAGGGCGCTACAGGGCTGGAACACTGAAGCTTTCTTT CASSTRALQGWNTEAFF